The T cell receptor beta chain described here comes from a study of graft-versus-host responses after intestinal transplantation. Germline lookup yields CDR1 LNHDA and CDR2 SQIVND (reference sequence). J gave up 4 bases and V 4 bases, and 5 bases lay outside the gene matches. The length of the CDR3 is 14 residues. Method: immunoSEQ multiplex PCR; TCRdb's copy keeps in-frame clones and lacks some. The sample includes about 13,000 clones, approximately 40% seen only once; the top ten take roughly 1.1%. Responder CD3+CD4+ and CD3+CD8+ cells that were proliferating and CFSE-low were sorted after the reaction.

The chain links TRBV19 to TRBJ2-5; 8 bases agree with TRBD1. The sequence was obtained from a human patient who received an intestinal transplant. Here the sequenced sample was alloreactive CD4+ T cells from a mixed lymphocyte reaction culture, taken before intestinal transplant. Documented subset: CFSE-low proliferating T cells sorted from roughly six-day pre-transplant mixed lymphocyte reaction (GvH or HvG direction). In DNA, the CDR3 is TGTGCCAGTAGTACGACCAGGGGGCCAGAGACCCAGTACTTC. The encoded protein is CASSTTRGPETQYF. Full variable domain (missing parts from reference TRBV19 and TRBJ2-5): DGGITQSPKYLFRKEGQNVTLSCEQNLNHDAMYWYRQDPGQGLRLIYYSQIVNDFQKGDIAEGYSVSREKKESFPLTVTSAQKNPTAFYLCASSTTRGPETQYFGPGTRLLVL.